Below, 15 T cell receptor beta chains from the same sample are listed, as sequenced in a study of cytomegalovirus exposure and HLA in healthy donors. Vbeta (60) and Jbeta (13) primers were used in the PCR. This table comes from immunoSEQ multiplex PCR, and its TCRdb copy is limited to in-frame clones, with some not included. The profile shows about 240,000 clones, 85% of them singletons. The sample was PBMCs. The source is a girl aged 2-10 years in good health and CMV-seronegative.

The CDR3 spells CASPKRGAYNEQFF. CDR3 coding DNA: TGTGCCAGCCCGAAGCGGGGGGCTTACAATGAGCAGTTCTTC. The rearrangement links TRBV2 to TRBJ2-1; TRBD2 aligns across 9 bases. Looked up from germline, CDR1 is SNHLY and CDR2 is FYNNEI. This CDR3 is built from 14 residues. Losses at the gene ends were 8 bases for V and 4 bases for J; bases not matched to a gene: 6.

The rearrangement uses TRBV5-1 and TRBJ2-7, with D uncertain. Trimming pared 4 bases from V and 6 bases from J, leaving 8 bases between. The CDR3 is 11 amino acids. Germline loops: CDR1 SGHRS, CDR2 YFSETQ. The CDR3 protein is CASSGTGEQYF. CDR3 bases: TGCGCCAGCAGCGGTACTGGCGAGCAGTACTTC.

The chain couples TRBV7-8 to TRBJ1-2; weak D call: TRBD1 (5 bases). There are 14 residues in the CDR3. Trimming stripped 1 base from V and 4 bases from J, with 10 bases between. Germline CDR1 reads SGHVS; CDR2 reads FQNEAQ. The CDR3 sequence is CASSLGPTVYGYTF. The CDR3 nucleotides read TGTGCCAGCAGCTTAGGTCCGACAGTCTATGGCTACACCTTC.

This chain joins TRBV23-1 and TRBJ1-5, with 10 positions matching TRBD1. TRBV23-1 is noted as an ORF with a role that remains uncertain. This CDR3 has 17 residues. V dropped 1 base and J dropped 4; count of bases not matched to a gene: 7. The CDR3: CASSQWRDRGRNQPQHF. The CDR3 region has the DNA TGCGCCAGCAGTCAATGGAGGGACAGGGGTCGGAATCAGCCCCAGCATTTT.

The chain's CDR3 is CASSLTPGIGGELFF. CDR3 coding DNA: TGTGCCAGCAGCTTAACGCCAGGGATCGGCGGGGAGCTGTTTTTT. The V call is TRBV7-3, the J call TRBJ2-2; a weak D match, TRBD1 (5 bases). V was clipped by 0 bases and J by 7 bases, with 12 bases between them. Germline loops: CDR1 SGHTA, CDR2 FQGTGA. The CDR3 runs 15 residues.

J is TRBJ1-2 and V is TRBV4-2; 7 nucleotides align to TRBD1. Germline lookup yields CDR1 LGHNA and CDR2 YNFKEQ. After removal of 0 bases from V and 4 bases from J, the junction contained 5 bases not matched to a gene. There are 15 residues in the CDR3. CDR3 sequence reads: CASSQDFAGGYGYTF. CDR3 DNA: TGTGCCAGCAGCCAAGATTTCGCAGGGGGCTATGGCTACACCTTC.

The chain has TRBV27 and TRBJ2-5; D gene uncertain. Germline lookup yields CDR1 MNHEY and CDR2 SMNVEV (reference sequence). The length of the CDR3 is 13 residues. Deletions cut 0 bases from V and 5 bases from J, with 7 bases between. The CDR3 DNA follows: TGTGCCAGCAGTTTATCGTTCGGGGAGACCCAGTACTTC. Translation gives CASSLSFGETQYF.

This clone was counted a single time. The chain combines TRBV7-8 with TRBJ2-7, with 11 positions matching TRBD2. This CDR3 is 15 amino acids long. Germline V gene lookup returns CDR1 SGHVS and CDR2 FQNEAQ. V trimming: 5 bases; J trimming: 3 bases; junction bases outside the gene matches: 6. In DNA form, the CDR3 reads TGTGCCAGCAGCATCCCTAGCGGGAGGCTCTACGAGCAGTACTTC. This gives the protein CASSIPSGRLYEQYF. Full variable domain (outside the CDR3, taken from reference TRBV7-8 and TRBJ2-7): GAGVSQSPRYKVAKRGQDVALRCDPISGHVSLFWYQQALGQGPEFLTYFQNEAQLDKSGLPSDRFFAERPEGSVSTLKIQRTQQEDSAVYLCASSIPSGRLYEQYFGPGTRLTVT.

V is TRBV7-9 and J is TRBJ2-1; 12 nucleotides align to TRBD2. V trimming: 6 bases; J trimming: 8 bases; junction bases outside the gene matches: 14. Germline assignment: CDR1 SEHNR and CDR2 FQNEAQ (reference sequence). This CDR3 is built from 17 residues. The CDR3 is CASSSTTLGTSGHEQFF. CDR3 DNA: TGTGCCAGCAGTTCTACAACACTCGGGACTAGCGGGCATGAGCAGTTCTTC.

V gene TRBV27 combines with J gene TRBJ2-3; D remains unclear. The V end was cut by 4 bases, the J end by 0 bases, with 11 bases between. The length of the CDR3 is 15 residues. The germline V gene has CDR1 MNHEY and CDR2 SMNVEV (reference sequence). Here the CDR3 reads CASSWADPSTDTQYF. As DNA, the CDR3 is TGTGCCAGCAGTTGGGCCGACCCTAGCACAGATACGCAGTATTTT.

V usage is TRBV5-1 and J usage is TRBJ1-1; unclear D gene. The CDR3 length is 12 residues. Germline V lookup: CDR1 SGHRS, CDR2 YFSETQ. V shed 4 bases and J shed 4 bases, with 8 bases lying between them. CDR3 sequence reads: CASSAGSTEAFF. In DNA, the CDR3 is TGCGCCAGCAGCGCTGGCTCCACTGAAGCTTTCTTT.

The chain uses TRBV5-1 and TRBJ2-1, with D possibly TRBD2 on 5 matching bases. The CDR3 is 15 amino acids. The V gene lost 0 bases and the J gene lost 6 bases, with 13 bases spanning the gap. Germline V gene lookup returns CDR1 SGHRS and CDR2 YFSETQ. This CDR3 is CASSLVPTRINEQFF. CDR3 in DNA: TGCGCCAGCAGCTTGGTCCCTACTAGGATCAATGAGCAGTTCTTC.

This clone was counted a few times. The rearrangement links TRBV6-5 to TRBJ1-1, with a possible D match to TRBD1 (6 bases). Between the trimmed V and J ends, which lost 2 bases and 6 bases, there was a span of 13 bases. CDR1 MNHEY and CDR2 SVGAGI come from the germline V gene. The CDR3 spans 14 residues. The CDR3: CASSYAIQGPEAFF. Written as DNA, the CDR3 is TGTGCCAGCAGTTACGCAATACAGGGTCCTGAAGCTTTCTTT.

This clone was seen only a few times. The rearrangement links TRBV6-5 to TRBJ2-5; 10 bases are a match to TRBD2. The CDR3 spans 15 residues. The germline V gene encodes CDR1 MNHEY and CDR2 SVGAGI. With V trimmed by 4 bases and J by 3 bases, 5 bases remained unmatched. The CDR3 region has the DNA TGTGCCAGCAGTTTACTAGCGGGGATGGAAGAGACCCAGTACTTC. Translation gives CASSLLAGMEETQYF.

CDR3: CASSQVTSGSFHEQYF. The CDR3 coding sequence is TGTGCCAGCAGCCAGGTAACTAGCGGGAGTTTCCACGAGCAGTACTTC. The V call is TRBV4-2, the J call TRBJ2-7; 11 bases agree with TRBD2. From germline, CDR1 is LGHNA and CDR2 YNFKEQ. The CDR3 extends over 16 amino acids. After removal of 3 bases from V and 5 bases from J, the junction contained 9 bases not matched to a gene.